This T cell receptor (beta chain) was sequenced for a study of blood T cell repertoires in COVID-19 (dated by TCRdb to about 2020). Looking at the study overall: Collaborator samples came from the United States, Italy and Spain and covered acute and convalescent phases of COVID-19. The material from the prospective study consisted of cDNA or gDNA derived from T cells, B-cell-depleted T cells, or PBMCs. Deeply sampled blood TCRbeta repertoires from subjects exposed to, actively infected with, or recovered from COVID-19 were included in the dataset. The repertoires were made available in a free public database intended to serve as a resource for research on the immune response to SARS-CoV-2. The samples were drawn from two sources: the first 160 participants of the ongoing ImmuneRACE study, and 950 to 1,500 subjects contributed by 6 global collaborators. Sample metadata almost always included a de-identified subject ID, COVID-19 status, age in years and sex. Where available, HLA class I and class II types were taken from metadata supplied by the sample provider and were not determined by assay-based typing.

The cysteine opens and the phenylalanine closes a CDR3 of 13 amino acids. Only the CDR3 DNA stays, 39 bases, in frame from base 1. The germline V gene yields SNHLY for CDR1 and FYNNEI for CDR2. V loses 7 bases of germline sequence and J loses 2 bases, and the interval between the two ends is 11 bases. The immunoSEQ Assay, a bias-controlled multiplex PCR, was used to amplify TCRbeta CDR3 regions from genomic DNA. As for how the authors treated the data: Nucleated cell counts per sample were estimated from amplification of reference gene primers within the assay. Sequence reads were collapsed and filtered to measure the absolute abundance of every unique TCRbeta CDR3 rearrangement. Productive Simpson clonality was computed per sample as the square root of Simpson's diversity index over productive rearrangements. Here the immuneACCESS table is served through TCRdb, limited to in-frame sequences with V and J called. Missing clones are a known gap in these copies; in checked studies unresolved V genes cover under half, and the rest lacks a known reason. V and J calls and clone size are those listed in that table; D and trimming were worked out from the DNA. The sample table contains 300,000 to 350,000 clones; only one count was recorded for 88% of them. Together, the top ten hold 1.5% to 2% of the sample.

One collaborating source in Seattle enrolled patients while the patients were actively infected and followed the patients over time throughout the course of disease. Whole blood was collected in K2EDTA tubes by collaborating institutions according to the institutions' own protocols. For TCRbeta analysis, collaborator samples were shipped as frozen whole blood, as isolated PBMCs, or as DNA extracted from either sample type. The study at large found these results: The quantity of clinical and demographic metadata differed by source and by participant and was supplied without curation.

A word on this clone: The antigen it binds to is not known. Nothing much larger sits one base from this clone, and base qualities are not available.

Source material: peripheral blood. This TCR was recovered from a woman aged 25 to 39 with COVID-19, enrolled during active disease. Rearrangement joined TRBV2 to TRBJ1-2, with no reliable assignment of the D segment. The nucleotide sequence reads TGTGCCAGCACTCCTAGGAGAAACTATGGCTACACCTTC. This is translated as CASTPRRNYGYTF.